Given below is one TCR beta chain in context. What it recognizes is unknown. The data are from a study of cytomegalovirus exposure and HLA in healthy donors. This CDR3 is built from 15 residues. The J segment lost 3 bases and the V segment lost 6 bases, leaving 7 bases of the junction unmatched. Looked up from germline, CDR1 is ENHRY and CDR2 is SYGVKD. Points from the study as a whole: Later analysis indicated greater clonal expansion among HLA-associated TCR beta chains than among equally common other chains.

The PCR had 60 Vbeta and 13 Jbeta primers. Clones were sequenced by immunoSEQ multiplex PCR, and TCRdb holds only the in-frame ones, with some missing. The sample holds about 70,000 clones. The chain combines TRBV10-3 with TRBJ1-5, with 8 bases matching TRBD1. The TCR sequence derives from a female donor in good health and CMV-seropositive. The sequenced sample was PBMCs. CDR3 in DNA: TGTGCCATCAGCATACCGGGACAGGACAATCAGCCCCAGCATTTT. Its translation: CAISIPGQDNQPQHF.